A selection of T cell receptor beta chains follows, all from one sample in a study of T cell responses to AZD1222 COVID-19 vaccine. Clones were sequenced by immunoSEQ multiplex PCR, and TCRdb holds only the in-frame ones, with some missing. The sample yields about 140,000 clones, roughly 87% seen once. The source was peripheral blood, collected 28 days after the second dose of the MenACWY control vaccine. Every receptor here comes from an adult who received the MenACWY meningococcal vaccine as a control. The CDR3 runs from the conserved cysteine through the conserved F or W. Each record gives: J gene, D gene, V gene, clone size, CDR3 DNA, CDR3 protein. D genes are given only for firm matches. Some rows mark clone size as missing; the rest say once, few, many or name a class of expanded clone.

>TRBJ1-1|-|TRBV6-5|-
TGTGCCAGCATCCACGGTCCAAATGAAGCTTTCTTT
CASIHGPNEAFF
>TRBJ2-7|TRBD1|TRBV19|-
TGTGCCAGTAGTCGGGACAGTTCCTACGAGCAGTACTTC
CASSRDSSYEQYF
>TRBJ2-7|TRBD2|TRBV5-4|few
TGTGCCAGCAGCCGGATTCCGGGACTAGCGCCCAACTACGAGCAGTACTTC
CASSRIPGLAPNYEQYF
>TRBJ1-6|-|TRBV28|-
TGTGCCAGCAGTTTACGCAGCAATAATTCACCCCTCCACTTT
CASSLRSNNSPLHF
>TRBJ1-3|-|TRBV9|-
TGTGCCAGCAGCGTAGGTACCAGCTCCTCTGGAAACACCATATATTTT
CASSVGTSSSGNTIYF
>TRBJ2-1|-|TRBV21-1|-
TGTGCCAGCAGCCCCCGGACAGGGAAGGACAATGAGCAGTTCTTC
CASSPRTGKDNEQFF
>TRBJ2-5|TRBD1|TRBV28|-
TGTGCCAGCAGTCCGTCCAGGGGGTACCAAGAGACCCAGTACTTC
CASSPSRGYQETQYF
>TRBJ1-1|-|TRBV29-1|once
TGCAGCGTTGATAAGGGAACTGAAGCTTTCTTT
CSVDKGTEAFF
>TRBJ2-1|TRBD2|TRBV10-2|-
TGCGCCAGCAGTGGACTAGCGGGCGATGAGCAGTTCTTC
CASSGLAGDEQFF
>TRBJ1-1|TRBD1|TRBV9|few
TGTGCCAGCACCCGACAGGGGGCGCCCACTGAAGCTTTCTTT
CASTRQGAPTEAFF
>TRBJ2-1|-|TRBV7-9|-
TGTGCCAGCAGCACCCGGGACGTAGCGGCTGGGGAGCAGTTCTTC
CASSTRDVAAGEQFF
>TRBJ1-4|-|TRBV29-1|-
TGCAGCGTTTGGAGGGAAGGTGAAAAACTGTTTTTT
CSVWREGEKLFF
>TRBJ1-2|-|TRBV5-5|-
TGTGCCAGCAGCTTAGACTCGCCGTTTGATGGCTACACCTTC
CASSLDSPFDGYTF
>TRBJ1-2|-|TRBV6-5|-
TGTGCCGCTGGGGGCCGGTCCGCTAACTATGGCTACACCTTC
CAAGGRSANYGYTF
>TRBJ2-7|-|TRBV7-9|once
TGTGCCAGCAGCGATAGTGGACATTCGTACGAGCAGTACTTC
CASSDSGHSYEQYF
>TRBJ1-6|TRBD1|TRBV28|-
TGTGCCAGCAGACCCGTCCCCCAGACAGGGACTCTTTATAATTCACCCCTCCACTTT
CASRPVPQTGTLYNSPLHF
>TRBJ1-6|TRBD1|TRBV7-2|-
TGTGCCAGCAGCTTAGATTTAGGGGGCAATTCACCCCTCCACTTT
CASSLDLGGNSPLHF
>TRBJ2-7|TRBD1|TRBV28|-
TGTGCCAGCACCCGACAGGGCCCCTACGAGCAGTACTTC
CASTRQGPYEQYF
>TRBJ1-4|TRBD1|TRBV20-1|-
TGCAGTGCTAGTCCATCTCAGGGGGGGGAGCCTGAAAAACTGTTTTTT
CSASPSQGGEPEKLFF
>TRBJ1-2|-|TRBV4-3|-
TGCGCCAGCAGCCAAGATTTCAGGGCAGGTGGCTACACCTTC
CASSQDFRAGGYTF
>TRBJ1-2|-|TRBV28|-
TGTGCCAGCAGTTACCGTCAGGTATCAGAGGGCTACACCTTC
CASSYRQVSEGYTF
>TRBJ1-2|TRBD1|TRBV4-1|-
TGCGCCAGCAGCCAGGGACAGGGCTCAAACTATGGCTACACCTTC
CASSQGQGSNYGYTF
>TRBJ2-1|TRBD2|TRBV7-3|-
TGTGCCAGCAGCTTAACGGGCGGGAGGGTCTGGCCGCAGTTCTTC
CASSLTGGRVWPQFF
>TRBJ2-7|TRBD2|TRBV6-5|-
TGTGCCAGCCCCTGGGAGGGGATGGGCTTC
CASPWEGMGF